This section outlines one TCR beta chain sequence together with its context. Assay used: immunoSEQ multiplex PCR; TCRdb lists only in-frame clones, some missing. The table shows fewer than 300,000 clones, with around 80% occurring only once. The ends lost 11 bases at V and 5 bases at J; junction bases unmatched: 5. This CDR3 spans 12 amino acids. This entry is derived from a study of control samples from healthy donors and cancer patients. Sequenced material: PBMCs. The V call is TRBV12-3 or TRBV12-4, the J call TRBJ2-2; 7 bases are a match to TRBD2. The receptor was isolated from a woman aged 55-70 years with lung cancer. The CDR3 nucleotides are TGTGCCGGGGGGGAGGTGACCGGGGAGCTGTTTTTT. Translating it yields CAGGEVTGELFF.